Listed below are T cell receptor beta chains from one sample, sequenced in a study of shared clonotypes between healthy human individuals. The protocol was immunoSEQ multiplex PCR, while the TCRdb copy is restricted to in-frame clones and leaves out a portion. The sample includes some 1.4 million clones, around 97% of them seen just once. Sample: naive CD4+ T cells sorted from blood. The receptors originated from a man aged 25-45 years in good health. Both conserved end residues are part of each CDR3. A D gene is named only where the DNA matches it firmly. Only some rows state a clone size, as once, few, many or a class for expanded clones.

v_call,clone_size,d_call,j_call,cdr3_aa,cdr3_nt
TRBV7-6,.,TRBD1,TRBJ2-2,CASSKRTGGGIGELFF,TGTGCCAGCAGCAAGAGGACAGGGGGCGGTATCGGGGAGCTGTTTTTT
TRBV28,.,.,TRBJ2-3,CASSDPGRDTQYF,TGTGCCAGCAGTGACCCCGGAAGGGATACGCAGTATTTT
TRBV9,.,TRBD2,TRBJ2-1,CASSVAVLAGDNEQFF,TGTGCCAGCAGCGTAGCTGTACTAGCGGGAGATAATGAGCAGTTCTTC
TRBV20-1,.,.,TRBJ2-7,CSAFTSSEQYF,TGCAGTGCCTTTACTAGTTCCGAGCAGTACTTC
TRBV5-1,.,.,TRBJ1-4,CASTLPGAGEKLFF,TGCGCCAGCACCCTCCCTGGGGCCGGTGAAAAACTGTTTTTT
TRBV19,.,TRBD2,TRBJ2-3,CASALLAGGPTDTQYF,TGTGCCAGTGCGTTACTAGCGGGAGGGCCTACAGATACGCAGTATTTT
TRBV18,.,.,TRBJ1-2,CASSPLSRDLYGYTF,TGTGCCAGCTCACCATTGAGCAGGGACCTCTATGGCTACACCTTC
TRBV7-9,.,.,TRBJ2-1,CASSLRGRSYNEQFF,TGTGCCAGCAGCTTGCGGGGACGCTCCTACAATGAGCAGTTCTTC
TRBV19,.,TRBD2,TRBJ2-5,CASSTSRLAGQETQYF,TGTGCCAGTAGTACCTCTCGACTAGCTGGACAAGAGACCCAGTACTTC
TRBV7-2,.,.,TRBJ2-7,CASSLGRGNGEQYF,TGTGCCAGCAGCTTGGGTAGGGGAAATGGCGAGCAGTACTTC
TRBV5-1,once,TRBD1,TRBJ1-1,CASSLGQGWTEAFF,TGCGCCAGCAGCTTGGGACAGGGGTGGACTGAAGCTTTCTTT
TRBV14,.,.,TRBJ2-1,CASSQADNEQFF,TGTGCCAGCAGCCAAGCGGACAATGAGCAGTTCTTC
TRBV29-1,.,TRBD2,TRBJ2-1,CSVDVAGNNEQFF,TGCAGCGTTGATGTAGCGGGAAACAATGAGCAGTTCTTC
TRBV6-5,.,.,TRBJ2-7,CATSRGGSYEQYF,TGTGCCACCTCTAGAGGAGGCTCCTACGAGCAGTACTTC
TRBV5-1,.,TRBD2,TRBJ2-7,CASSLVTSGSSYEQYF,TGCGCCAGCAGCTTGGTGACTAGCGGGAGCTCCTACGAGCAGTACTTC
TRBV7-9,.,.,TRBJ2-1,CASSADTGYNEQFF,TGTGCCAGCAGCGCAGATACAGGGTACAATGAGCAGTTCTTC
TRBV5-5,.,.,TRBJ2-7,CASSLGPEQYF,TGTGCCAGCAGCCTCGGGCCCGAGCAGTACTTC
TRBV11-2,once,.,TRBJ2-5,CASSLDPASSSETQYF,TGTGCCAGCAGCTTAGATCCAGCTAGTTCCTCGGAGACCCAGTACTTC
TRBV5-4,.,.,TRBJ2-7,CASSLEGRAYEQYF,TGTGCCAGCAGCTTGGAGGGTAGAGCCTACGAGCAGTACTTC
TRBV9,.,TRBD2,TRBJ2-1,CASSVRLAGGSNEQFF,TGTGCCAGCAGCGTGAGACTAGCGGGAGGGAGTAATGAGCAGTTCTTC
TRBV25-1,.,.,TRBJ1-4,CALPDRTEKLFF,TGTGCCTTGCCCGACAGGACCGAAAAACTGTTTTTT
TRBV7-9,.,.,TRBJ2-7,CASSLASGAVGEQYF,TGTGCCAGCAGCTTAGCGTCCGGTGCAGTGGGAGAGCAGTACTTC
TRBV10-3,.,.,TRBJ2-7,CAISESRLEAYEQYF,TGTGCCATCAGTGAGTCGAGACTAGAAGCCTACGAGCAGTACTTC
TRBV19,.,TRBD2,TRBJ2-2,CASSPGLAVLGELFF,TGTGCCAGTAGTCCGGGACTAGCGGTCCTCGGGGAGCTGTTTTTT
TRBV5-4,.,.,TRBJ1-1,CASRSYRDYTEAFF,TGTGCCAGCAGATCGTACAGGGATTACACTGAAGCTTTCTTT
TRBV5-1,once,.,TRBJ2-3,CASSATDTQYF,TGCGCCAGCAGCGCGACAGATACGCAGTATTTT
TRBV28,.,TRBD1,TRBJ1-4,CASSVQGTNEKLFF,TGTGCCAGCAGCGTACAGGGGACTAATGAAAAACTGTTTTTT
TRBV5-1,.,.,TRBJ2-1,CASSLGSVSSSYNEQFF,TGCGCCAGCAGCTTGGGCTCAGTCTCTAGCTCCTACAATGAGCAGTTCTTC
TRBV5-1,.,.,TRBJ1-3,CASSQQTATGNTIYF,TGCGCCAGCAGCCAACAGACTGCTACCGGAAACACCATATATTTT
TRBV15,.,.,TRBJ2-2,CATSREVTGTFTGELFF,TGTGCCACCAGCAGAGAAGTGACCGGGACTTTCACCGGGGAGCTGTTTTTT
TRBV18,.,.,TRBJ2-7,CASSPLPASYEQYF,TGTGCCAGCTCACCACTCCCGGCCTCCTACGAGCAGTACTTC
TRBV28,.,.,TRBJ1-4,CASSLSPKGLFF,TGTGCCAGCAGTTTATCCCCCAAGGGACTGTTTTTT
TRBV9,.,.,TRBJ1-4,CASSVGLGSEKLFF,TGTGCCAGCAGCGTAGGGTTGGGGAGTGAAAAACTGTTTTTT
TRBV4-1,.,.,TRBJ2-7,CASSQDLTASNSYEQYF,TGCGCCAGCAGCCAAGATCTAACGGCTAGCAACTCTTACGAGCAGTACTTC
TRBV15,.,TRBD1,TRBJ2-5,CATTGAGETQYF,TGTGCCACGACAGGGGCCGGAGAGACCCAGTACTTC
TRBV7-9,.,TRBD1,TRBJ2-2,CASSSTGISGELFF,TGTGCCAGCAGTTCGACAGGGATTTCCGGGGAGCTGTTTTTT
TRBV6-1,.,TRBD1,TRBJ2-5,CASSEVGQGDGETQYF,TGTGCCAGCAGTGAAGTGGGACAGGGGGATGGAGAGACCCAGTACTTC
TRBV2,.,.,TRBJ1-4,CASSDLGVEEKLFF,TGTGCCAGCAGTGATCTTGGGGTAGAAGAAAAACTGTTTTTT
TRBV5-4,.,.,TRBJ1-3,CASSLRGRESGNTIYF,TGTGCCAGCAGCTTGCGGGGGCGAGAATCTGGAAACACCATATATTTT
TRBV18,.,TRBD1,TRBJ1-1,CASLGQLNTEAFF,TGTGCCAGCTTGGGACAGCTCAACACTGAAGCTTTCTTT
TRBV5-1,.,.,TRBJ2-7,CASSASLSYEQYF,TGCGCCAGCAGCGCTAGCCTCAGCTACGAGCAGTACTTC
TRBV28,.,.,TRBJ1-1,CASSHGINTEAFF,TGTGCCAGCAGCCACGGGATTAACACTGAAGCTTTCTTT
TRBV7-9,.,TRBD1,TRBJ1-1,CASSRGQENTEAFF,TGTGCCAGCAGCCGAGGACAGGAGAACACTGAAGCTTTCTTT
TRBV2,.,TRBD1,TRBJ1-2,CASRPFLGTGGPYGYTF,TGTGCCAGCAGACCCTTCCTGGGGACAGGGGGCCCCTATGGCTACACCTTC
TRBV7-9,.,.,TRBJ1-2,CASSLGPGNYGYTF,TGTGCCAGCAGCTTAGGTCCGGGAAACTATGGCTACACCTTC
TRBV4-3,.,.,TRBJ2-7,CASSQRGKQYF,TGCGCCAGCAGCCAAAGAGGGAAGCAGTACTTC
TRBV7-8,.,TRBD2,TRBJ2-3,CASSFAGADTQYF,TGTGCCAGCAGCTTTGCGGGAGCAGATACGCAGTATTTT
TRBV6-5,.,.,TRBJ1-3,CASSYVRSGNTIYF,TGTGCCAGCAGTTACGTGAGATCTGGAAACACCATATATTTT
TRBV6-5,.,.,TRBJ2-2,CASKLGGTGELFF,TGTGCCAGCAAACTTGGGGGAACCGGGGAGCTGTTTTTT
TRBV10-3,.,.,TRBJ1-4,CAISDTRGATNEKLFF,TGTGCCATCAGTGATACCCGGGGTGCAACTAATGAAAAACTGTTTTTT
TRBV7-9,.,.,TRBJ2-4,CASSMDHGNIQYF,TGTGCCAGCAGCATGGACCACGGGAACATTCAGTACTTC
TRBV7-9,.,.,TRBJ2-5,CASSLALAMGETQYF,TGTGCCAGCAGCTTAGCACTAGCTATGGGAGAGACCCAGTACTTC